The T cell receptor (beta chain) under discussion was sequenced for a study of cytomegalovirus exposure and HLA in healthy donors. Donors counted as nominally healthy when sampled, yet unrecorded immune exposures were likely. Germline CDR1 is SNHLY and CDR2 is FYNNEI. The CDR3 runs to 15 residues. Germline trimming cut 3 bases from V and 0 bases from J; bases unmatched to any gene: 5. In regard to this clone: Its cognate antigen is unknown.

PCR primers comprised 60 Vbeta and 13 Jbeta primers. Generated by immunoSEQ multiplex PCR, the TCRdb table keeps only in-frame clones and is missing some. The sample consists of more than 250,000 clones, over 85% of them appearing once. Notes on the study in general: Relative to the approximately 680-donor mean, N-insertions were reportedly fewer in an Asian-associated ancestry cluster in a later analysis.

The clonotype comes from a woman under 30 in good health and CMV-seronegative. The rearrangement links TRBV2 to TRBJ2-7; TRBD2 agrees at 7 bases. Sample: PBMCs. This chain's CDR3 is CASSEGSGTSYEQYF. In DNA, the CDR3 is TGTGCCAGCAGTGAGGGAAGCGGGACCTCCTACGAGCAGTACTTC.